This T cell receptor (beta chain) was recorded in a study of blood T cell repertoires in COVID-19. Whole-study context: The United States, Italy and Spain supplied acute and convalescent COVID-19 samples.

Study processing details: Using reference gene primer amplification, nucleated cell counts were estimated. Here immunoSEQ multiplex PCR was the method, and the copy in TCRdb shows in-frame clones only, minus some. Clone size and V and J calls were adopted from that table, with D and trimming inferred from the DNA. The sample holds under 45,000 clones; over 75% are singletons and the top ten take around 3.2%. CDR3 size: 15 residues. The germline V gene encodes CDR1 SNHLY and CDR2 FYNNEI. V shed 8 bases and J 0 bases; nucleotides not matched to a gene: 10. A Seattle source enrolled patients during active infection and followed them longitudinally.

This clonotype originated in a man in his 70s with COVID-19, enrolled during active disease. Sequences were obtained from peripheral blood. This rearrangement joins TRBV2 to TRBJ2-7; 7 bases are a match to TRBD1. The CDR3 protein is CASAIRQGYSYEQYF. CDR3 DNA: TGTGCCAGCGCAATAAGACAGGGTTACTCCTACGAGCAGTACTTC.